Listed here are 6 T cell receptor beta chains from one sample, sequenced in a study of shared clonotypes between healthy human individuals. Generated by immunoSEQ multiplex PCR, the TCRdb table keeps only in-frame clones and is missing some. This sample has over a million clones, with about 84% found just once. Material: memory CD4+ T cells from PBMCs. Subset denoted: CD45RA-negative fraction. The receptors shown here come from a man younger than 35 in good health. Some clones in this sample may be carry-over from other donors' samples.

The chain is built from TRBV4-1 and TRBJ1-5; no clear D. The CDR3 covers 13 residues. Per germline, CDR1 MGHRA and CDR2 YSYEKL. V was shortened by 3 bases and J by 7 bases, with 10 bases between the two germline ends. CDR3 sequence: CASSQEGWQPQHF. Here the CDR3 DNA reads TGCGCCAGCAGCCAGGAAGGTTGGCAGCCCCAGCATTTT.

The chain has TRBV5-4 and TRBJ2-5; 10 bases align to TRBD2. V was pared by 0 bases and J by 2 bases, with 4 bases of the junction left unmatched. The CDR3 extends over 16 amino acids. CDR1 SGHNT and CDR2 YYREEE come from the germline V gene (reference sequence). This CDR3 is CASSLAVAGGQETQYF. In nucleotides, the CDR3 is TGTGCCAGCAGCTTGGCGGTAGCGGGGGGACAAGAGACCCAGTACTTC.

The rearrangement links TRBV29-1 to TRBJ1-1; D is uncertain. Germline V CDR1 and CDR2: SQVTM, ANQGSEA. The CDR3 consists of 10 residues. Trimming stripped 7 bases from V and 2 bases from J, with 5 bases between. CDR3 sequence reads: CSGSNTEAFF. DNA for the CDR3: TGCAGCGGTAGTAACACTGAAGCTTTCTTT.

The chain recombines TRBV7-9 with TRBJ2-5; 9 bases are shared with TRBD1. Per the germline V gene, CDR1 is SEHNR and CDR2 is FQNEAQ (reference sequence). CDR3 length: 14 residues. Trimming took 3 bases from V and 5 from J; bases not matched to a gene: 4. Here the CDR3 reads CASSFGDRGETQYF. Here the CDR3 DNA reads TGTGCCAGCAGCTTTGGAGACAGGGGGGAGACCCAGTACTTC.

With respect to this clone: Possible read error: a much larger clone is one base away. The sample has other DNA sequences that encode this CDR3 too. This chain links TRBV27 with TRBJ2-7, with D perhaps TRBD2 (6 bases). The CDR3 is 13 residues long. Germline CDR1 reads MNHEY; CDR2 reads SMNVEV (reference sequence). The CDR3 region has the DNA TGTGCCAGCCGTTTGTGGGACTCCTACGAACAGTACTTC. It yields the protein CASRLWDSYEQYF.

CDR3 protein: CASSHGGSYNEQFF. CDR3 DNA sequence: TGCGCCAGCAGCCATGGTGGCTCCTACAATGAGCAGTTCTTC. This chain connects TRBV5-1 to TRBJ2-1; no clear D. The CDR3 contains 14 residues. Between the trimmed V and J ends, which lost 4 bases and 0 bases, there was a span of 8 bases. CDR1 and CDR2 from the germline V gene are SGHRS and YFSETQ.